Listed below are T cell receptor beta chains from one sample, sequenced in a study of CD8 T cells in Susac syndrome. TCRdb used MiXCR to reprocess the immunoSEQ multiplex PCR reads, holding one entry per CDR3 protein. The data contain some 240,000 distinct CDR3 sequences, about 96% of them seen just once; the ten biggest clones take up 0.1%. The sample taken for sequencing was CD4+ T cells from PBMCs. These receptors were obtained from a human donor with Susac syndrome. Each CDR3 is given with its conserved first and last residue. The order of the fields is V gene, clone size, J gene, D gene, CDR3 protein, CDR3 DNA. D genes are given only for firm matches. Size values are once, few and many counts, or a class for expanded clones, and some rows have none.

v_call: TRBV6-6
clone_size: .
j_call: TRBJ2-2
d_call: .
cdr3_aa: CASPRRTGHGELFF
cdr3_nt: TGTGCCAGTCCACGGCGTACAGGGCACGGGGAGCTGTTTTTT

v_call: TRBV2
clone_size: .
j_call: TRBJ2-6
d_call: .
cdr3_aa: CASIRTGAASGANVLTF
cdr3_nt: TGTGCCAGCATTCGGACTGGAGCGGCCTCTGGGGCCAACGTCCTGACTTTC

v_call: TRBV5-4
clone_size: .
j_call: TRBJ2-4
d_call: TRBD2
cdr3_aa: CASSLVAGGNIQYF
cdr3_nt: TGTGCCAGCAGCTTGGTAGCGGGGGGAAACATTCAGTACTTC

v_call: TRBV29-1
clone_size: .
j_call: TRBJ2-3
d_call: TRBD2
cdr3_aa: CSVEETSGSTDTQYF
cdr3_nt: TGCAGCGTTGAAGAGACTAGCGGAAGCACAGATACGCAGTATTTT

v_call: TRBV11-2
clone_size: .
j_call: TRBJ2-4
d_call: TRBD1
cdr3_aa: CASSLESQGAAYF
cdr3_nt: TGTGCCAGCAGCTTAGAATCACAGGGGGCGGCGTACTTC

v_call: TRBV29-1
clone_size: .
j_call: TRBJ1-5
d_call: .
cdr3_aa: CSVAEGRGYSNQPQHF
cdr3_nt: TGCAGCGTTGCAGAAGGGAGAGGGTATAGCAATCAGCCCCAGCATTTT

v_call: TRBV5-4
clone_size: .
j_call: TRBJ1-1
d_call: .
cdr3_aa: CASSSRSGLTEAFF
cdr3_nt: TGTGCCAGCAGCTCCAGATCAGGGCTCACTGAAGCTTTCTTT

v_call: TRBV4-1
clone_size: .
j_call: TRBJ2-1
d_call: .
cdr3_aa: CASSQDEVEGSSYNEQFF
cdr3_nt: TGCGCCAGCAGCCAAGATGAAGTTGAGGGGAGCTCCTACAATGAGCAGTTCTTC

v_call: TRBV12-3/TRBV12-4
clone_size: .
j_call: TRBJ1-5
d_call: .
cdr3_aa: CASRGGPGNQPQHF
cdr3_nt: TGTGCCAGCAGGGGCGGGCCGGGGAATCAGCCCCAGCATTTT

v_call: TRBV12-3/TRBV12-4
clone_size: .
j_call: TRBJ1-1
d_call: .
cdr3_aa: CASVKAGWGRMNTEAFF
cdr3_nt: TGTGCCAGCGTAAAGGCCGGTTGGGGACGGATGAACACTGAAGCTTTCTTT

v_call: TRBV27
clone_size: .
j_call: TRBJ2-7
d_call: .
cdr3_aa: CASSLSGAGGEQYF
cdr3_nt: TGTGCCAGCAGTTTATCCGGGGCCGGCGGCGAGCAGTACTTC

v_call: TRBV20-1
clone_size: .
j_call: TRBJ2-1
d_call: TRBD2
cdr3_aa: CRGKELAGGQGNNEQFF
cdr3_nt: TGCAGGGGAAAAGAACTAGCGGGAGGGCAAGGAAACAATGAGCAGTTCTTC

v_call: TRBV6-5
clone_size: .
j_call: TRBJ2-3
d_call: .
cdr3_aa: CASSYSQRADTQYF
cdr3_nt: TGTGCCAGCAGTTACTCGCAAAGGGCAGATACGCAGTATTTT

v_call: TRBV12-3/TRBV12-4
clone_size: .
j_call: TRBJ1-1
d_call: TRBD1
cdr3_aa: CASSLGQGYTEAFF
cdr3_nt: TGTGCCAGCAGTTTAGGACAGGGTTACACTGAAGCTTTCTTT

v_call: TRBV12-3/TRBV12-4
clone_size: .
j_call: TRBJ2-1
d_call: TRBD2
cdr3_aa: CASIPGTSVYNEQFF
cdr3_nt: TGTGCCAGCATCCCCGGGACTAGCGTCTACAATGAGCAGTTCTTC

v_call: TRBV20-1
clone_size: .
j_call: TRBJ2-5
d_call: TRBD1
cdr3_aa: CSATTGQGALEETQYF
cdr3_nt: TGCAGTGCTACCACCGGACAGGGGGCATTGGAGGAGACCCAGTACTTC

v_call: TRBV3-1
clone_size: .
j_call: TRBJ2-5
d_call: .
cdr3_aa: CASSQEGRETQYF
cdr3_nt: TGTGCCAGCAGCCAAGAGGGCCGAGAGACCCAGTACTTC

v_call: TRBV3-1
clone_size: once
j_call: TRBJ2-1
d_call: TRBD2
cdr3_aa: CASSQEPGTSSNEQFF
cdr3_nt: TGTGCCAGCAGCCAAGAACCCGGGACTAGCTCAAATGAGCAGTTCTTC

v_call: TRBV5-6
clone_size: .
j_call: TRBJ1-2
d_call: TRBD1
cdr3_aa: CASSPQTGESYGYTF
cdr3_nt: TGTGCCAGCAGCCCTCAGACAGGGGAAAGTTACGGCTACACCTTC

v_call: TRBV6-5
clone_size: .
j_call: TRBJ2-1
d_call: TRBD2
cdr3_aa: CASSYSPAGDSYNEQFF
cdr3_nt: TGTGCCAGCAGTTATTCCCCGGCGGGGGACTCCTACAATGAGCAGTTCTTC

v_call: TRBV12-3/TRBV12-4
clone_size: .
j_call: TRBJ1-5
d_call: .
cdr3_aa: CASSLGSYSNQPQHF
cdr3_nt: TGTGCCAGCAGTTTAGGGTCTTATAGCAATCAGCCCCAGCATTTT

v_call: TRBV6-1
clone_size: .
j_call: TRBJ2-1
d_call: .
cdr3_aa: CASRTLSTGEAYNEQFF
cdr3_nt: TGTGCCAGCAGGACCTTATCTACAGGGGAGGCCTACAATGAGCAGTTCTTC

v_call: TRBV5-8
clone_size: .
j_call: TRBJ2-1
d_call: .
cdr3_aa: CASTFRGNEQFF
cdr3_nt: TGTGCCAGCACCTTTAGAGGCAATGAGCAGTTCTTC

v_call: TRBV2
clone_size: once
j_call: TRBJ2-1
d_call: .
cdr3_aa: CASKYSGGRFF
cdr3_nt: TGTGCCAGCAAGTATAGTGGGGGCCGGTTCTTC

v_call: TRBV18
clone_size: .
j_call: TRBJ2-5
d_call: TRBD2
cdr3_aa: CASSASGSMLGETQYF
cdr3_nt: TGTGCCAGCTCAGCAAGCGGGAGTATGTTAGGAGAGACCCAGTACTTC

v_call: TRBV28
clone_size: .
j_call: TRBJ2-5
d_call: TRBD2
cdr3_aa: CASSLPSGGAETQYF
cdr3_nt: TGTGCCAGCAGTTTACCTAGCGGGGGGGCGGAGACCCAGTACTTC

v_call: TRBV29-1
clone_size: .
j_call: TRBJ2-4
d_call: .
cdr3_aa: CSVESPEGDIQYF
cdr3_nt: TGCAGCGTTGAAAGTCCTGAAGGGGACATTCAGTACTTC

v_call: TRBV20-1
clone_size: .
j_call: TRBJ2-7
d_call: .
cdr3_aa: CSARSGQRTYEQYF
cdr3_nt: TGCAGTGCTAGGTCCGGACAACGCACCTACGAGCAGTACTTC

v_call: TRBV2
clone_size: .
j_call: TRBJ1-1
d_call: TRBD1
cdr3_aa: CASRNRGLDTEAFF
cdr3_nt: TGTGCCAGCAGGAACAGGGGGCTCGACACTGAAGCTTTCTTT

v_call: TRBV20-1
clone_size: .
j_call: TRBJ1-2
d_call: .
cdr3_aa: CSANYGTNYGYTF
cdr3_nt: TGCAGTGCTAATTACGGGACAAACTATGGCTACACCTTC

v_call: TRBV7-3
clone_size: .
j_call: TRBJ2-7
d_call: .
cdr3_aa: CASSQGRKGREQYF
cdr3_nt: TGTGCCAGCAGCCAGGGACGTAAGGGGCGGGAGCAGTACTTC

v_call: TRBV18
clone_size: .
j_call: TRBJ2-7
d_call: .
cdr3_aa: CASSPRADNYEQYF
cdr3_nt: TGTGCCAGCTCACCACGGGCGGATAACTACGAGCAGTACTTC